Listed below are T cell receptor beta chains from one sample, sequenced in a study of cytomegalovirus exposure and HLA in healthy donors. Produced via immunoSEQ multiplex PCR; TCRdb's table is partial and in-frame only. The table records approximately 120,000 clones, over 65% of them present only once. The sequenced sample consisted of PBMCs. The receptors come from a man under 40 in good health and CMV-seropositive. The conserved cysteine and the conserved F or W are not part of the CDR3 here. D genes are given only for firm matches.

CDR3aa	d_gene	j_gene	v_gene
ASNRLGADTDTQY	-	TRBJ2-3	TRBV7-2
ASSFGLASYNEQF	-	TRBJ2-1	TRBV5-5
ASSQRGGRSQSQKTNEKLF	-	TRBJ1-4	TRBV4-1
ASRLWQKHEQF	-	TRBJ2-1	TRBV27
ASSLSQGRSNEQF	-	TRBJ2-1	TRBV27
ASSPLGTGLNTEAF	TRBD1	TRBJ1-1	TRBV5-6
ATSRAPLGGGGQPQH	-	TRBJ1-5	TRBV15
ASSVDSLAGNQPQH	-	TRBJ1-5	TRBV11-2
ATSRTGTQPVNEQF	-	TRBJ2-1	TRBV15
ASSVGKGVGEQY	-	TRBJ2-7	TRBV6-5
ASSSTGRNYEQY	TRBD1	TRBJ2-7	TRBV7-2
ASRLTSGRAAY	TRBD2	TRBJ2-7	TRBV27
ASSLAGLAGGPKF	TRBD2	TRBJ2-1	TRBV7-2
ASSLAGGVQETQY	TRBD2	TRBJ2-5	TRBV5-4
SQGRVASGYEQY	-	TRBJ2-7	TRBV29-1
ASSLHTGRASSPLH	-	TRBJ1-6	TRBV27
ASSGTGTGGVTNEKLF	TRBD1	TRBJ1-4	TRBV13
ASSLYRQGDYNEQF	TRBD1	TRBJ2-1	TRBV7-6
ASSFRPPTSGIADTQY	TRBD2	TRBJ2-3	TRBV4-3
ASSPGQGDTGELF	TRBD1	TRBJ2-2	TRBV18
ASSTPRIGTIYEQY	-	TRBJ2-7	TRBV28
ASSITQGGAEQY	-	TRBJ2-7	TRBV19
ASSKTTGFETQY	-	TRBJ2-3	TRBV9
ATQDYDEQF	-	TRBJ2-1	TRBV19
ATSRRGQETQY	-	TRBJ2-5	TRBV15
ASSLVTRAYEQY	-	TRBJ2-7	TRBV5-1
SVETDNTEAF	-	TRBJ1-1	TRBV29-1
ASSLGFSSGNTIY	-	TRBJ1-3	TRBV5-4
SVGGRAEAF	-	TRBJ1-1	TRBV29-1
ASSAQGDEQY	TRBD1	TRBJ2-7	TRBV7-6
ASSSQGNPYEQY	-	TRBJ2-7	TRBV5-1
ASSSPGLAGAGSDTQY	TRBD2	TRBJ2-3	TRBV13
ASTSDSNGNYGYT	-	TRBJ1-2	TRBV6-1
ASSQGSGVSYNEQF	TRBD2	TRBJ2-1	TRBV4-1
AWKRRVSEETQY	-	TRBJ2-5	TRBV30
SATPGRGLF	TRBD2	TRBJ2-1	TRBV20-1
ASSGMGLSSYEQY	-	TRBJ2-7	TRBV7-6
ASIAGYGEQY	-	TRBJ2-7	TRBV28
AWRSSGTGSYNEQF	-	TRBJ2-1	TRBV30
ASSPTLEVGNTIY	-	TRBJ1-3	TRBV7-2
ASKTGADSGANVLT	TRBD1	TRBJ2-6	TRBV2
ASRPRGIGNQPQH	-	TRBJ1-5	TRBV27
ASRGGIALLETQY	-	TRBJ2-5	TRBV27
ASSQGRGGVQPQH	TRBD1	TRBJ1-5	TRBV4-1
ASSLRGTGNTIY	-	TRBJ1-3	TRBV5-4
ASSQVLYEQY	-	TRBJ2-7	TRBV14
ASSNRDRVGEQY	TRBD1	TRBJ2-7	TRBV5-4
ASSERTVVFGNEQF	-	TRBJ2-1	TRBV2
ASSPGTSGDNEQF	TRBD2	TRBJ2-1	TRBV4-3
ASSSDRALSYEQY	TRBD1	TRBJ2-7	TRBV11-1
ASSLSSGTGAYNEQF	TRBD1	TRBJ2-1	TRBV27
ASSLSVSNQPQH	-	TRBJ1-5	TRBV6-5
ASSLTAGRTNEQF	-	TRBJ2-1	TRBV11-2
ASSQVPRGTSGRDEQF	TRBD2	TRBJ2-1	TRBV4-1
ASSPPARNNEQF	-	TRBJ2-1	TRBV18
ASSLNSYEQY	-	TRBJ2-7	TRBV4-2
ASSLGPSGRFEQY	TRBD2	TRBJ2-7	TRBV7-9
ASSSPGTDTYEQY	TRBD1	TRBJ2-7	TRBV6-6